What follows is one T cell receptor (beta chain) and its context. This specimen comes from a study of OX40 agonist ivuxolimab in advanced cancers. Study-wide context: The drug used for patients, ivuxolimab, was an agonistic anti-OX40 (CD134) antibody.

The table came from immunoSEQ multiplex PCR; TCRdb's copy has only in-frame clones and leaves some out. The repertoire holds 55,000 to 75,000 clones, with approximately 80% as singletons. J gave up 4 bases and V 2 bases, and 13 bases lay outside the gene matches. This CDR3 is built from 17 residues. The germline V gene has CDR1 SGDLS and CDR2 YYNGEE. This TCR derives from an adult with an advanced solid tumor such as melanoma, head and neck, liver or kidney cancer. The sequencing here drew on CD4+ or CD8+ T cells sorted from blood, taken in a trial of the OX40 agonist ivuxolimab. V is TRBV9 and J is TRBJ2-7, with 9 nucleotides matching TRBD1. DNA of the CDR3: TGTGCCAGCAGCGTCCCGGGACAGGGCACCCACTTTTACGAGCAGTACGTC. This encodes CASSVPGQGTHFYEQYV.